Reported below is one T cell receptor beta chain. Its antigen is unknown. These data come from a study of regulatory and conventional T cells in RAG deficiency. Study outcomes and limitations: Treg unique TCR beta sequences were around 100-fold fewer in Omenn syndrome and CID/AS patients than controls. Shorter CDR3s in all patient subsets; >75% Treg-Tconv overlap in Omenn.

Clones were sequenced by immunoSEQ multiplex PCR, and TCRdb holds only the in-frame ones, with some missing. Among 8,000 or so clones, approximately 95% were seen once, and the ten largest hold approximately 1.5%. Blood CD4+ CD25-high CD127-low regulatory T cells supplied the genomic DNA template. The CDR3 is 16 residues long. V gave up 6 bases and J gave up 0 bases, with 15 bases separating them. Germline loops: CDR1 MNHNY, CDR2 SVGAGI (reference sequence). This same sample was also taken into another study, of regulatory T cells. In that study: The PCR used 52 TRBV and 13 TRBJ primers. Patient repertoires had restricted TRB V-J pairs and skewed V and J usage, most in Tregs.

This clonotype was sampled from a human donor in good health. The sequencing sample was made of CD127- CD25+ CD4+ Tregs sorted from blood. The genes are TRBV6-6 and TRBJ1-3, with D hard to call. The CDR3 region is CASRADGRSSGNTIYF. As DNA, the CDR3 is TGTGCCAGCAGAGCGGACGGCCGGAGCTCTGGAAACACCATATATTTT.